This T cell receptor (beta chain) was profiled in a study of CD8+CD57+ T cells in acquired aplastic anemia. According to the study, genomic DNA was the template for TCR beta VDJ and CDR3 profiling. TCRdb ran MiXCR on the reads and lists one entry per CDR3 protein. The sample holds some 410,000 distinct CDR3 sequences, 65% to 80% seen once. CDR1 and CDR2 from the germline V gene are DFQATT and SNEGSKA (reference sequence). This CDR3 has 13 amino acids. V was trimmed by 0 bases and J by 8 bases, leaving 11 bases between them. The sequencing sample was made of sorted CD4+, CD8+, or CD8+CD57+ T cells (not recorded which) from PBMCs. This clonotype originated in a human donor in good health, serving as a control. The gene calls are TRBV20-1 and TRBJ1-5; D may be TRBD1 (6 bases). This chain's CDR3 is CSARDRGYEPQHF. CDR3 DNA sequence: TGCAGTGCTAGAGACAGGGGTTACGAGCCCCAGCATTTT.